This T cell receptor (beta chain) comes out of a study of T cell responses to AZD1222 COVID-19 vaccine (dated by TCRdb to the early 2020s). Concerning the study at large: TCR sequencing covered approximately 230 trial participants: nearly 210 given two doses of AZD1222 and some 25 given two doses of MenACWY control vaccine. Trial participants were enrolled into age subgroups of 18-55, 56-69 and 70-plus years, which contained around 150, 29 and 61 TCR-sequenced participants, respectively.

Taken with the paper, the label for time point translates to: about 28 days (+/-7) after the second vaccine dose. The treatment or condition label on this specimen signifies: meningococcal conjugate vaccine given as trial control. Vaccinee samples came from UK trials COV001 and COV002, including a single-blind randomized controlled phase 2/3 trial of AZD1222 (ChAdOx1 nCoV-19) in healthy adults. Trial participant PBMC samples were collected at day 0 and day 28 after the second dose for TCRbeta chain sequencing. The V and J ends are trimmed by 7 bases and 2 bases, leaving 16 bases between them. CDR3 length: 15 amino acids, cysteine to phenylalanine. The kept DNA is CDR3 alone, 45 bases in frame from the first base. CDR1 and CDR2 are drawn from the germline V gene: SGHTA, FQGNSA. Points on this clone: It has no known antigen specificity. No qualities accompany the bases; no much larger clone lies one base away.

The CDR3 regions of human TCRbeta chains were subjected to immunosequencing. The source study handled its data this way. Repertoire TCRs were checked for matches against a reference library of SARS-CoV-2-specific TCRs that had been generated using the MIRA antigen-specificity platform. Breadth was defined as the fraction of unique TCRs that were SARS-CoV-2-associated. Depth was defined as the fraction of total T cells that were SARS-CoV-2-associated. Each spike-specific TCR was assigned to its reactive spike region and to a CD4 or CD8 class using the MIRA data. Log10-transformed breadth and depth values were compared by one-way ANOVA with Sidak's multiple comparisons tests. Drawn from immuneACCESS, this table holds only the in-frame rearrangements with V and J called that TCRdb kept. Clones are partly lost; checked studies trace under half to an unresolved V gene and leave the rest unexplained. The V and J calls and clone size come from that table; D and trimming were worked out from the DNA. This sample has about 75,000 clones in its table, and 88% of those were observed once. The leading ten clones occupy over 8% of the sample.

Here is what the overall study found, with its caveats: After two AZD1222 doses, spike-specific TCR breadth and depth were significantly higher than at day 0 and than in MenACWY recipients. Conclusions about previously exposed vaccinees are limited, since just six or seven AZD1222 recipients were seropositive for SARS-CoV-2 at baseline. Participants were mostly white British and included more females than males, and it was suggested by the authors that clonal diversity may have been underestimated. The 56-69-year group was small, and its depth increase did not reach significance, likely because of low power. Epitopes outside the regions mutated in the B.1.351 and B.1.1.7 variants were reportedly recognized by nearly half of the unique spike-specific TCRs. Vaccine-associated CD4 TCRs spanned the whole spike protein, with dominant responses in regions 160-218 and 743-854. Because no day 14 peak-response samples were available, the repertoires could be characterized only after the peak T cell response.

The receptor was derived from an adult who received the MenACWY meningococcal vaccine as a control. The chain is made from TRBV7-2 and TRBJ2-3; perhaps TRBD2 is the D gene, with 6 bases matching. The sample here was peripheral blood, taken 28 days after the second dose of the MenACWY control vaccine. The CDR3 reads CASTPWGDHTDTQYF. The DNA sequence is TGTGCCAGCACCCCGTGGGGGGACCACACAGATACGCAGTATTTT.